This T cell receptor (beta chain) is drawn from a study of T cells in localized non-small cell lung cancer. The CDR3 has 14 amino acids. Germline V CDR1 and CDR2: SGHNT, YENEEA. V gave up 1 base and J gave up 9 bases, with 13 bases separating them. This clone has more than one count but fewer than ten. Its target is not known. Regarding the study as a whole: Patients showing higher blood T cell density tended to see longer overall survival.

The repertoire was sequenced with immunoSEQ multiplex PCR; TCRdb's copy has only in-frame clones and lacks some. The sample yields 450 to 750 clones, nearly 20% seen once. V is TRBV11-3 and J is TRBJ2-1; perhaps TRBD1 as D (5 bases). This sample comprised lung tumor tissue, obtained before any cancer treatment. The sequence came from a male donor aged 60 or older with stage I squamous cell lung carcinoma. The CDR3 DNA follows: TGTGCCAGCAGCTTAGGCCCGGTCCAGGGTGAGCAGTTCTTC. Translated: CASSLGPVQGEQFF.